A few counts support the clone carrying this T cell receptor beta chain. The antigen remains undetermined. This specimen comes from a study of blood T cells in healthy people across ages. Study as a whole: Using template switching, researchers captured about one barcoded beta molecule for each two T cells.

CDR1 is SGHTA and CDR2 is FQGNSA in the germline V gene. V was shortened by 8 bases and J by 1 base, with 14 bases between the two germline ends. CDR3 length: 14 amino acids. The authors ran a second PCR of roughly 6 to 12 cycles using a sample-barcoded 5' primer and a J-beta primer mix. A template-switch adaptor that had 12 random nucleotides put a tag on each cDNA molecule. TCRdb redid the calling of the 5' RACE reads with MiXCR, one entry per CDR3 protein. The sample has some 1.7 million distinct CDR3 sequences, over 25% seen once; the top ten hold roughly 8.2%. Collection of roughly 10 milliliters of peripheral blood was performed for each donor. Study-wide results and limits: Whereas aged donors had fewer naive CD4+ cells, long-lived donors had more of them and higher diversity.

What was sequenced was blood. The sequence was obtained from a woman in her twenties or thirties in good health. The rearrangement links TRBV7-2 to TRBJ2-5; tentatively, D is TRBD2 (6 bases). This chain's CDR3 is CASVFQRAQETQYF. The DNA of the CDR3 is TGTGCCAGCGTTTTCCAGCGGGCCCAAGAGACCCAGTACTTC.